Sequencing of this T cell receptor beta chain was carried out in a study of T cells in Graves' hyperthyroidism and ophthalmopathy. The source material, RNA transcripts, was used to amplify TCR beta CDR3 regions. Using the HTBI primer set, a first-round RT-PCR was run on the TCR CDR3. Using its own MiXCR run on the multiplex PCR reads, TCRdb lists one record per CDR3 protein. The data contain fewer than 450,000 distinct CDR3 sequences, roughly a sixth of them seen just once; the ten biggest clones take up 34%. The CDR3 is 15 amino acids. The germline CDR1 and CDR2 sequences are ENHRY and SYGVKD. Unmatched junction bases numbered 9, after V lost 7 bases and J lost 4 bases.

The chain is built from TRBV10-3 and TRBJ2-7; 11 positions match TRBD1. This sequence was found in a woman between 25 and 40 years old with Graves' hyperthyroidism that later progressed to Graves' ophthalmopathy. Sequencing was carried out using blood. The DNA for the CDR3 is TGTGCCATCACCCCGGGACAGGGGGAAGGATACGAGCAGTACTTC. Its translation: CAITPGQGEGYEQYF.